The 7 T cell receptor beta chains in this list originate from one sample, sequenced in a study of cytomegalovirus exposure and HLA in healthy donors. Researchers ran the PCR with 60 Vbeta and 13 Jbeta primers. Profiling relied on immunoSEQ multiplex PCR, and the TCRdb table lists in-frame clones only, not all of them. The data hold around 190,000 clones, with more than 75% observed a single time. The sample comprised PBMCs. The receptors come from a woman between 18 and 29 years old in good health and CMV-seronegative.

As for this clone: In the same sample, other DNA sequences code for this CDR3. The genes are TRBV6-1 and TRBJ2-5; a weak D match, TRBD1 (6 bases). V was pared by 3 bases and J by 2 bases, with 10 bases between. Germline V gene sequence: CDR1 MNHNS, CDR2 SASEGT. The CDR3 loop spans 14 amino acids. The CDR3 region is CASSEAQGQETQYF. Here the CDR3 DNA reads TGTGCCAGCAGTGAGGCGCAGGGGCAAGAGACCCAGTACTTC.

The V and J genes are TRBV18 and TRBJ2-1; possibly TRBD2 for D (6 bases). The CDR3 loop spans 15 amino acids. Germline CDR1 KGHSH, CDR2 LQKENI. V was clipped by 3 bases and J by 3 bases, with 12 bases between them. The CDR3 region is CASSPGLRNYNEQFF. For the CDR3, the DNA is TGTGCCAGCTCACCGGGACTCCGCAACTACAATGAGCAGTTCTTC.

This clone has more than one count but fewer than ten. V usage is TRBV5-1 and J usage is TRBJ2-5; possible D gene TRBD2, 6 bases. Germline V gene data show CDR1 as SGHRS and CDR2 as YFSETQ. Trimming took 0 bases from V and 3 from J, leaving 6 bases between them. The CDR3 runs to 13 residues. The CDR3 sequence: CASSLGGEETQYF. CDR3 sequence (DNA): TGCGCCAGCAGCTTGGGGGGGGAAGAGACCCAGTACTTC.

The rearrangement links TRBV27 to TRBJ2-5; 7 positions agree with TRBD2. With V trimmed by 3 bases and J by 4 bases, 11 bases remained unmatched. The CDR3 contains 16 residues. Per the germline V gene, CDR1 is MNHEY and CDR2 is SMNVEV (reference sequence). In DNA form, the CDR3 reads TGTGCCAGCAGTTTTAGGGCGGGAGAAGATAGAGAGACCCAGTACTTC. Amino acid sequence: CASSFRAGEDRETQYF.

This rearrangement joins TRBV9 to TRBJ2-1; 7 positions match TRBD2. Germline-derived CDR1 and CDR2 are SGDLS and YYNGEE. Trimming removed 4 bases from V and 4 bases from J; junction bases left unmatched: 8. The CDR3 has 15 amino acids. The CDR3 here is CASSLTSGTYNEQFF. The CDR3 coding sequence is TGTGCCAGCAGCCTAACAAGCGGGACTTACAATGAGCAGTTCTTC.

The CDR3 loop reads CASSISGTSGLWEQFF. The CDR3 nucleotides are TGTGCCAGCAGCATTAGCGGGACTAGCGGGCTTTGGGAGCAGTTCTTC. The chain joins TRBV7-2 to TRBJ2-1, with TRBD2 matching 12 bases. The CDR3 spans 16 residues. The V and J ends lost 5 bases and 10 bases, in that order; junction bases with no gene match: 12. From germline, CDR1 is SGHTA and CDR2 FQGNSA.

The V call is TRBV5-6, the J call TRBJ1-1; TRBD1 might be the D (5 bases). From germline, CDR1 is SGHDT and CDR2 YYEEEE. Trimming shortened V by 4 bases and J by 4 bases, and 14 bases separated the two germline ends. There are 14 residues in the CDR3. The CDR3 DNA sequence: TGTGCCAGCAGCCTCTCGGGGGTGGGCACTGAAGCTTTCTTT. Translating gives CASSLSGVGTEAFF.